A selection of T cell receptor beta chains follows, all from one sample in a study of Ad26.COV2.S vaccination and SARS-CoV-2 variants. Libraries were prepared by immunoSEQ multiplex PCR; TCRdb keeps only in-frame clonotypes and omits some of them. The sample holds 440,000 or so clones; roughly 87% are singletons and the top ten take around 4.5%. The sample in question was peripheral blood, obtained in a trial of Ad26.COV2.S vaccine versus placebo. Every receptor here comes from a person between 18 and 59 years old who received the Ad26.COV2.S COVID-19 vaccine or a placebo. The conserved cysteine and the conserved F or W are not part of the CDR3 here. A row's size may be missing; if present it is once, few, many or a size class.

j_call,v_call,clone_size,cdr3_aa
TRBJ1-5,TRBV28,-,ASSLVVGTFQPQH
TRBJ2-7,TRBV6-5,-,ASRRGGGTYEQY
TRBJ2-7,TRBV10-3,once,AISDQTSGSSYEQY
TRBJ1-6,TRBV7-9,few,ASSLTLMDRRDSPLH
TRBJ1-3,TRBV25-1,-,ASSEWASGSGNTIY
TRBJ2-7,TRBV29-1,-,SVEGATYEQY
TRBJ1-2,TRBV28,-,ASSFRRGEGYT
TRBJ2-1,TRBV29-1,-,SGSPSAVVSSYNEQF
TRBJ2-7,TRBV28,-,ASAVAQGNYEQY
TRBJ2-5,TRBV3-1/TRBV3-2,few,ASSQSRGLETQY
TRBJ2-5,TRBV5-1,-,ASSPDLAGVQETQY
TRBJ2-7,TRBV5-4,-,ASSTGGLAGSYEQY
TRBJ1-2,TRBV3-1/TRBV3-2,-,ASSQDRADGYT
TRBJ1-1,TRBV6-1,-,ASSDRRGRSTEAF
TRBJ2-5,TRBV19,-,ASSRGGQALLEETQY
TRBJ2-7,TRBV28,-,ASSFEGGSVPWYEQY
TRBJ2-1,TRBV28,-,ASSYTGRNEQF
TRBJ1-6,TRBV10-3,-,AISGGSNSPLH
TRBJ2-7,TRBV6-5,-,ASEGYEQY
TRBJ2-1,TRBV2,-,ASSEVRRTGGWNEQF
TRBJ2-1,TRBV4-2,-,ASSRRAGPSYNEQF
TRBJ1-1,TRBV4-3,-,ASSQMTGQENTEAF
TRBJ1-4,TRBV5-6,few,ASSAGQGALGFGEKLF
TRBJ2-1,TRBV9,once,ASSPGTSGSREQF
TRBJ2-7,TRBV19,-,ASSKTGGFTYEQY
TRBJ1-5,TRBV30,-,AWSDYPGQPQH
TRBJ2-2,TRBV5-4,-,ASSPAGLAGELF
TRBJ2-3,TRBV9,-,ASSGIGGRTDTQY
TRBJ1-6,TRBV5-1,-,ASSLSMTASNSPLH
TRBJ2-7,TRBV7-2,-,ASSLVTYEQY
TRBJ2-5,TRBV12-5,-,ASGLWGQQTQY
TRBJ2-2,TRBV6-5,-,ASSGGQGLGELF
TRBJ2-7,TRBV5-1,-,ASSLGQGGGYEQY
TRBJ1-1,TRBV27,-,ASSLQGMNTEAF
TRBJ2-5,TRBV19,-,ASSPRLQETQY
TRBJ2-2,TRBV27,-,ASSFDSGRAGTGELF
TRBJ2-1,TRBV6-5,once,ASSRGLAGVGEQF
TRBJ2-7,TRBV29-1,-,SVDMAYEQY
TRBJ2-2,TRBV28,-,ASSRLADERTGELF
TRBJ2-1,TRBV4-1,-,ASSLRDRDVNEQF
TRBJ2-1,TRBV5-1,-,ASSWGGTSGNEQF
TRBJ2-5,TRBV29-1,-,SVNQGAGETQY